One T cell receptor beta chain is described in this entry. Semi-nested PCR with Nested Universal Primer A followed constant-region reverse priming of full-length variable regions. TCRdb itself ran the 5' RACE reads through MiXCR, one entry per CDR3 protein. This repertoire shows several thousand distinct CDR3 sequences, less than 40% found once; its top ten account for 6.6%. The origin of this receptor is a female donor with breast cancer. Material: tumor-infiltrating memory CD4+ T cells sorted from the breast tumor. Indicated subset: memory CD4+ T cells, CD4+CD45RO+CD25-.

The CDR3 reads CATSDRVEDIEQFF. Written as DNA, the CDR3 is TGTGCCACCAGTGATCGGGTCGAGGACATTGAGCAGTTCTTC. The chain has TRBV24-1 and TRBJ2-1, with a tentative D call TRBD1 (5 bases). The CDR3 covers 14 residues. CDR1 is KGHDR and CDR2 is SFDVKD in the germline V gene. V dropped 3 bases and J dropped 9 bases, with 14 bases sitting between them.